The subject of this entry is one T cell receptor delta chain. What it binds is not known. This is likely an artifact of a read error, given a far larger clone one base away. Other DNA sequences of this sample code for an identical CDR3. From germline, CDR1 is GEAIGNYY and CDR2 EKD. The CDR3 is 18 residues long. The J segment lost 0 bases and the V segment lost 1 base, leaving 8 bases of the junction unmatched. The record originates from a study of γδ T cells in repeated Plasmodium falciparum infection. Study summary: Age- and gender-matched Australian children served as comparison for malaria-exposed Malian children. Regarding the study as a whole: Vgamma9/Vdelta2+ repertoires stayed stably polyclonal over time and infection. In Vdelta2-negative, largely Vdelta1+, gammadelta repertoires, repeated controlled infections appeared to drive clonal selection waves. Compared with Australian children, Malian Vdelta2-negative repertoires seemed more clonal, less diverse, less shared.

TCRdb used CATT to re-call clones from the multiplex PCR reads. The sample records 70,000 to 95,000 delta-chain clones, over 1.1% being singletons. Vgamma9/Vdelta2+ and Vdelta2-negative gammadelta T cells were flow-sorted from PBMC for bulk sequencing. Sequenced input: gamma-delta T cells from blood. V usage is TRDV2 and J usage is TRDJ1, with TRDD3 identical over 12 bases. The origin of this receptor is a pool of human donors (malaria-infected and uninfected, not separated). CDR3 DNA sequence: TGTGCCTGTGACACGGTTTCTGGGGGATACGCGCACACCGATAAACTCATCTTT. Translated: CACDTVSGGYAHTDKLIF.